These T cell receptor beta chains were read from a single sample in a study of beta chain features in type 1 diabetes. Profiled with immunoSEQ multiplex PCR; TCRdb holds only in-frame clones, not every one. The sample lists about 350,000 clones, roughly a fifth occurring once. Sequencing was performed on naive CD4+ T cells from blood. Receptor source: a woman aged 18-29 years in good health. CDR3s include the opening cysteine and the closing phenylalanine or tryptophan. Fields, in order: CDR3 DNA, CDR3 protein, D gene, J gene, V gene, clone size. A D gene is named only where the DNA matches it firmly. Clone size is shown for a subset of rows, as once, few, many or a class of expanded clone.

TGTGCCAGCAGTGAAAGGGGCAGGGGGCACAACGAGCAGTACTTC CASSERGRGHNEQYF TRBD1 TRBJ2-7 TRBV2 few
TGTGCCAGCAGCTGGGAGGCTAGCGGCTACGAGCAGTACTTC CASSWEASGYEQYF TRBD2 TRBJ2-7 TRBV7-9 -
TGTGCCAGTAGTTCCCGGGAGGCCCCTGAAGCTTTCTTT CASSSREAPEAFF - TRBJ1-1 TRBV19 -
TGTGCCAGCTCACCAGGGGCCCAGCCCCAGCATTTT CASSPGAQPQHF - TRBJ1-5 TRBV18 -
TGTGCCAGCAGCTTCGGACTAGCGGATGGGGAGACCCAGTACTTC CASSFGLADGETQYF TRBD2 TRBJ2-5 TRBV5-4 -
TGTGCCAGCAGCCCCCCCGGGACTAGCAGCTACGAGCAGTACTTC CASSPPGTSSYEQYF TRBD2 TRBJ2-7 TRBV6-5 -
TGTGCCAGTAGCGGGGATTTCACAGATACGCAGTATTTT CASSGDFTDTQYF TRBD2 TRBJ2-3 TRBV2 -
TGTGCCTGGAGTCCCGGGACTAGCGGATTCCCTACGAAGCAGTACTTC CAWSPGTSGFPTKQYF TRBD2 TRBJ2-7 TRBV30 few
TGTGCCAGCAGCTCGGGGGGACCCAATGAGCAGTTCTTC CASSSGGPNEQFF TRBD2 TRBJ2-1 TRBV7-8 -
TGTGCCACCAGCGCCCTGGCGGGCATGATCTACGAGCAGTACTTC CATSALAGMIYEQYF - TRBJ2-7 TRBV10-3 -
TGTGCCAGCTCAGTGGGGACAGCGAACACTGAAGCTTTCTTT CASSVGTANTEAFF TRBD1 TRBJ1-1 TRBV9 -
TGTGCCAGCAGCTTGGAAGCATATGGCTACACCTTC CASSLEAYGYTF - TRBJ1-2 TRBV5-4 -
TGTGCCAGCAGCCAGACGGGTGATACGCAGTATTTT CASSQTGDTQYF - TRBJ2-3 TRBV14 few
TGTGCTAGCAGCTTAGACTTAGCGGGGGGCGGACAAGAGACCCAGTACTTC CASSLDLAGGGQETQYF TRBD2 TRBJ2-5 TRBV7-7 -
TGTGCCTGGAGTGTAACAGGCGGCACTGAAGCTTTCTTT CAWSVTGGTEAFF - TRBJ1-1 TRBV30 -
TGCGCCAGCAGCCTAGGGGGGACAGGGGACGATACGCAGTATTTT CASSLGGTGDDTQYF TRBD1 TRBJ2-3 TRBV5-1 -
TGTGCCAGCAGCACTCCCACAGATACGCAGTATTTT CASSTPTDTQYF - TRBJ2-3 TRBV9 -
TGTGCCAGCAGTTACAGAAACACTGAAGCTTTCTTT CASSYRNTEAFF - TRBJ1-1 TRBV25-1 few
TGCGCCAGCAGCCAAGGGACATCTGGCTCACCCCTCCACTTT CASSQGTSGSPLHF - TRBJ1-6 TRBV4-3 few
TGTGCCAGCAGTGTGGAAAGGGGCCGGGGGGAGACCCAGTACTTC CASSVERGRGETQYF - TRBJ2-5 TRBV6-1 -
TGTGCCAGCAGCGTAGGCGTCACTCCGAACACTGAAGCTTTCTTT CASSVGVTPNTEAFF - TRBJ1-1 TRBV9 -
TGTGCCAGCAGGTCGCCGGGACAGGTACCCACTGAAGCTTTCTTT CASRSPGQVPTEAFF TRBD1 TRBJ1-1 TRBV11-2 few
TGTGCCAGCAGCTTAGAGGTAGCGGGAGCTGAGCAGTTCTTC CASSLEVAGAEQFF TRBD2 TRBJ2-1 TRBV11-1 few
TGTGCCATCGGGCTAGCGGGGACCTACGAGCAGTACTTC CAIGLAGTYEQYF TRBD2 TRBJ2-7 TRBV10-3 -
TGTGCCAGCAGACGGGAGGGGGTTAATGAAAAACTGTTTTTT CASRREGVNEKLFF - TRBJ1-4 TRBV7-2 -
TGTGCCAGCAGCTTTAGCGGGGGGGAAGAGACCCAGTACTTC CASSFSGGEETQYF TRBD2 TRBJ2-5 TRBV7-2 -
TGTGCCAGCAGCGTAGGGGCTACACAAGAGACCCAGTACTTC CASSVGATQETQYF - TRBJ2-5 TRBV9 few
TGTGCCAGCAGCCGCGGGACTGGATTCACAGATACGCAGTATTTT CASSRGTGFTDTQYF - TRBJ2-3 TRBV7-2 -
TGTGCCAGCAGCTTAGCCAGGGGAACAGATACGCAGTATTTT CASSLARGTDTQYF - TRBJ2-3 TRBV7-9 -
TGTGCCAGCAGTTACCTCGGGACAGGGGGCCTCGAGCAGTACTTC CASSYLGTGGLEQYF TRBD1 TRBJ2-7 TRBV6-5 -
TGTGCCAGCAGCGGACAGGGGGCAACAGATACGCAGTATTTT CASSGQGATDTQYF TRBD1 TRBJ2-3 TRBV2 few
TGCAGCGTTAGGGAGTGGGCTACTCCTGAAGCTTTCTTT CSVREWATPEAFF - TRBJ1-1 TRBV29-1 few
TGTGCCAGCAGTGGACAGGGAAATCAGCCCCAGCATTTT CASSGQGNQPQHF TRBD1 TRBJ1-5 TRBV25-1 -
TGCGCCAGCAGCGGGAGTGGATACGAGCAGTACTTC CASSGSGYEQYF - TRBJ2-7 TRBV5-1 -
TGTGCCAGCAGCAGACAGGGTGGAAGGGGCTACACCTTC CASSRQGGRGYTF - TRBJ1-2 TRBV21-1 few
TGTGCCAGCAGCTTCGCCCCCGGGTCCCGCACAGATACGCAGTATTTT CASSFAPGSRTDTQYF - TRBJ2-3 TRBV7-6 few
TGTGCCAGCAGCTTACAGGGGCTCGCAGAAAAGCAGTTCTTC CASSLQGLAEKQFF - TRBJ2-1 TRBV7-9 few
TGCAGCGTTGAAGATCTATCGGGAGGCTACAATGAGCAGTTCTTC CSVEDLSGGYNEQFF TRBD2 TRBJ2-1 TRBV29-1 -
TGTGCCAGCAGCCAAACCCTGACAGCGACCTACGAGCAGTACTTC CASSQTLTATYEQYF - TRBJ2-7 TRBV4-2 -
TGTGCCAGCAGCTTACCTCGGGGACAAAGCGGGGTGAGGGAGACCCAGTACTTC CASSLPRGQSGVRETQYF - TRBJ2-5 TRBV11-2 few
TGTGCTAGTGGTTTGGAGACTAGCGCGCAGTATTTT CASGLETSAQYF TRBD2 TRBJ2-3 TRBV12-5 few
TGTGCCAGCAGGAGAGTCGCTAGCACAGATACGCAGTATTTT CASRRVASTDTQYF - TRBJ2-3 TRBV7-2 few
TGTGCCAGCAGCTTAGGCGACAGGGGGCCGTACACTGAAGCTTTCTTT CASSLGDRGPYTEAFF TRBD1 TRBJ1-1 TRBV7-6 few
TGCAGTGCTAGGCTCAGGGGTGAAGCTTTCTTT CSARLRGEAFF - TRBJ1-1 TRBV20-1 -
TGCAGCGTACACACAGGGGGCACTGAAGCTTTCTTT CSVHTGGTEAFF TRBD1 TRBJ1-1 TRBV29-1 -
TGTGCCAGCTCACCAAATCGGGTCAACTCCGTGTCGGACACTGAAGCTTTCTTT CASSPNRVNSVSDTEAFF - TRBJ1-1 TRBV18 -
TGTGCCAGCAGCCTGGGCCATGGGGCATCCTACGAGCAGTACTTC CASSLGHGASYEQYF - TRBJ2-7 TRBV11-1 -
TGTGCCAGCAGCCGAATTGACAGGGTGGATGGCTACACCTTC CASSRIDRVDGYTF TRBD1 TRBJ1-2 TRBV7-2 -
TGTGCCAGCAGCTTGAATTTCGGCGAGCAGTACTTC CASSLNFGEQYF - TRBJ2-7 TRBV13 -
TGTGCCTGGAGTGACGGGGGACCAGGGGAGCAGTACTTC CAWSDGGPGEQYF - TRBJ2-7 TRBV30 -
TGTGCCAGCAGCTCGAGGACGGGAAATCAGCCCCAGCATTTT CASSSRTGNQPQHF - TRBJ1-5 TRBV7-9 few
TGCGCCAGCAGCCAAGGGGAGGTTAACTATGGCTACACCTTC CASSQGEVNYGYTF - TRBJ1-2 TRBV4-3 -
TGTGCCAGCGAGACAGGGGATAGAGGGGAGACCCAGTACTTC CASETGDRGETQYF TRBD1 TRBJ2-5 TRBV6-1 -
TGTGCCAGCAGCTTAATCAGGGGACTAGCGGGAGGTGGGGAGCAGTTCTTC CASSLIRGLAGGGEQFF TRBD2 TRBJ2-1 TRBV7-9 -
TGTGCCACCAGCAGAGGCCCAGTGGATACGCAGTATTTT CATSRGPVDTQYF - TRBJ2-3 TRBV15 few
TGCGCCAGCAGATCGGACAGGGGGAGAAACGAGCAGTACTTC CASRSDRGRNEQYF TRBD1 TRBJ2-7 TRBV4-1 -
TGTGCCAGCAGCGGCGTGACAGGGGATGGCTACACCTTC CASSGVTGDGYTF TRBD1 TRBJ1-2 TRBV5-6 -
TGTGCCAGCAGCGGAGGCTTCTCAGGGGAGTTCTTC CASSGGFSGEFF - TRBJ2-1 TRBV2 -
TGTGCCAGCAGTCCACCTGGCGGGAGTAACGAGCAGTACTTC CASSPPGGSNEQYF TRBD2 TRBJ2-7 TRBV5-4 -